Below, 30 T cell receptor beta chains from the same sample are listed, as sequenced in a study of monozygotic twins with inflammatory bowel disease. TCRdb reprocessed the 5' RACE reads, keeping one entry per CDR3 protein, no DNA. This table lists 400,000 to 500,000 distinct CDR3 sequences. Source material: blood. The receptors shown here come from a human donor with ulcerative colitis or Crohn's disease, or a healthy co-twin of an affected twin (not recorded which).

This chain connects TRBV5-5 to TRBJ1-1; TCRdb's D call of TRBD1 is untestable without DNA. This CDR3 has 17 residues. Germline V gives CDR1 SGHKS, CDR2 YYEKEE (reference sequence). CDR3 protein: CASSLLWTGGTRTEAFF. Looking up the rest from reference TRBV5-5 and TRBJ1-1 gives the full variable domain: DAGVTQSPTHLIKTRGQQVTLRCSPISGHKSVSWYQQVLGQGPQFIFQYYEKEERGRGNFPDRFSARQFPNYSSELNVNALLLGDSALYLCASSLLWTGGTRTEAFFGQGTRLTVV.

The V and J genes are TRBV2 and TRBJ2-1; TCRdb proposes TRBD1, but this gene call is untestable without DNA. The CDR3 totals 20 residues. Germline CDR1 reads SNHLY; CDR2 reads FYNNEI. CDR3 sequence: CASSTPEGTGTTGLRNEQFF.

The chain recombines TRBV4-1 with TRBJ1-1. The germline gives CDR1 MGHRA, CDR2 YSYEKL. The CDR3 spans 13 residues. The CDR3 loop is CASSQDQSTEAFF.

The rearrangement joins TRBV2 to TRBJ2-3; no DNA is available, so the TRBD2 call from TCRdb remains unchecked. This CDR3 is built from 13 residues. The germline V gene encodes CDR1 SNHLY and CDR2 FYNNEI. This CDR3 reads CASSGGSQLTQYF.

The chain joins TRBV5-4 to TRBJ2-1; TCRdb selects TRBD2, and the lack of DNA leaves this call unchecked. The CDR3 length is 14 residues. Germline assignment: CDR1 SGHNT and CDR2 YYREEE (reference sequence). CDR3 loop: CASSFGTFFNEQFF.

The CDR3 loop reads CSVVGVDTGELFF. The chain uses TRBV29-1 and TRBJ2-2. The CDR3 contains 13 residues. In germline, CDR1 is SQVTM, CDR2 ANQGSEA.

CDR3 in amino acids: CASSLTFSGRITDTQYF. The chain recombines TRBV7-2 with TRBJ2-3; checking the TCRdb D call of TRBD2 is not possible without DNA. The CDR3 is 17 residues long. Germline assignment: CDR1 SGHTA and CDR2 FQGNSA.

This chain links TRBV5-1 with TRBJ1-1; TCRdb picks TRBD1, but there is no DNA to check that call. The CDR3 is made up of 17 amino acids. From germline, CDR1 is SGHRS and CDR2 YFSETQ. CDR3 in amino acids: CASSLEKGRGTDTEAFF.

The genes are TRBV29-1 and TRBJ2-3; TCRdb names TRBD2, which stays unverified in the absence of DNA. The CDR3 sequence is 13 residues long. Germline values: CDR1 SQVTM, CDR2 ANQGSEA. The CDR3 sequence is CSVGGRNTDTQYF.

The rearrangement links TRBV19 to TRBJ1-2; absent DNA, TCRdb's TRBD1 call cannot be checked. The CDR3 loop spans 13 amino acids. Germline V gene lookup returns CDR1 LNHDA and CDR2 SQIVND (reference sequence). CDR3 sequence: CASTPTGRSGYTF.

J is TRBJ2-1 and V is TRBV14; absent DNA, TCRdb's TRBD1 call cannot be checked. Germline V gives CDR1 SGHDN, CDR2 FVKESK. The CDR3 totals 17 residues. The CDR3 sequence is CASSPIADGTLDVKRFF. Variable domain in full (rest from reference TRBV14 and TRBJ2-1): EAGVTQFPSHSVIEKGQTVTLRCDPISGHDNLYWYRRVMGKEIKFLLHFVKESKQDESGMPNNRFLAERTGGTYSTLKVQPAELEDSGVYFCASSPIADGTLDVKRFFGPGTRLTVL.

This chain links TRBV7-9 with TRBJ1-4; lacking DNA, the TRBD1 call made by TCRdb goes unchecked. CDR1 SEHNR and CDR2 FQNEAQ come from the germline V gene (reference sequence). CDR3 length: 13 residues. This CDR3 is CASSFGGWEKLFF.

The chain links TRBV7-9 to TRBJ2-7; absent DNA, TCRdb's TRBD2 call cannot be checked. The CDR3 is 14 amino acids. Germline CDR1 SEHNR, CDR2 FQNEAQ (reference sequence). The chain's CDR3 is CASSALAGKDEQYF.

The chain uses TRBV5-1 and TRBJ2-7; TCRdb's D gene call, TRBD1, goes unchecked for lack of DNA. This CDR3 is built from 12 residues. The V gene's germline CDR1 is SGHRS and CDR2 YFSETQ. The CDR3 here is CASSFDRVVQYF.

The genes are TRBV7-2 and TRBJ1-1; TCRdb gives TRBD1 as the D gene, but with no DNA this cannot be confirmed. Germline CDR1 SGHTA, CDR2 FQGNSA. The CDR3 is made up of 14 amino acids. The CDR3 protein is CASSARGGETEAFF.

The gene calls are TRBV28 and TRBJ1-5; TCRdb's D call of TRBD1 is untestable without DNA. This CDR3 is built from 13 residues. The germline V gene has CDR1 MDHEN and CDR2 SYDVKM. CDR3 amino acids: CASSTSGNQPQHF.

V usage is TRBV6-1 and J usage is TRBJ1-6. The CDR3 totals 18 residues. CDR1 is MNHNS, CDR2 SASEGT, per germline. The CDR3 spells CASSEATRVSSYNSPLHF.

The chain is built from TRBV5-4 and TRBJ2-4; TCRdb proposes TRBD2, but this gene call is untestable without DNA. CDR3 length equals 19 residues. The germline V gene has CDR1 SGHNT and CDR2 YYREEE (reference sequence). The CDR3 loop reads CASSSGALGRGLVKNIQYF.

CDR3 loop: CATSRDSGRVFF. The chain uses TRBV15 and TRBJ2-7; the D call from TCRdb, TRBD1, cannot be confirmed without DNA. Germline CDR1 LNHNV, CDR2 YYDKDF (reference sequence). The CDR3 has 12 residues.

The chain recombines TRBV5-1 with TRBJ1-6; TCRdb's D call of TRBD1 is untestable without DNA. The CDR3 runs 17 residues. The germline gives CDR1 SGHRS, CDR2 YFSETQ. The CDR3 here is CASSLDPGQGLGSPLHF.

The CDR3 here is CASLREAGANVLTF. This chain uses TRBV2 with TRBJ2-6; TCRdb's D gene call, TRBD2, goes unchecked for lack of DNA. The length of the CDR3 is 14 residues. The germline V gene encodes CDR1 SNHLY and CDR2 FYNNEI.

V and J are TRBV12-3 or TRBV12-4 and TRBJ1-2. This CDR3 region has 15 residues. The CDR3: CASTSSVGLNYGYTF.

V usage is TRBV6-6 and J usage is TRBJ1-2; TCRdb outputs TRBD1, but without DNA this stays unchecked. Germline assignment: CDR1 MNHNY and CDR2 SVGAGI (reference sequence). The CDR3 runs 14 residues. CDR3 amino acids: CASSNRDRGNGYTF.

The CDR3 reads CSVLSGTRETQYF. The chain links TRBV29-1 to TRBJ2-5; TCRdb's D gene call, TRBD1, goes unchecked for lack of DNA. The germline CDR1 and CDR2 sequences are SQVTM and ANQGSEA. The CDR3 has 13 residues.

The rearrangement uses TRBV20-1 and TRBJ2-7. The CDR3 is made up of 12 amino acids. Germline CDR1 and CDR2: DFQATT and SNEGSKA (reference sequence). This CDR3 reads CSAKRTTYEQYF.

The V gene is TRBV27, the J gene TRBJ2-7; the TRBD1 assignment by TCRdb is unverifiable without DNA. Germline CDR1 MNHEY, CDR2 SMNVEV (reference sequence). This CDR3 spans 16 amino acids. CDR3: CASSLSPQQGAYEQYF.

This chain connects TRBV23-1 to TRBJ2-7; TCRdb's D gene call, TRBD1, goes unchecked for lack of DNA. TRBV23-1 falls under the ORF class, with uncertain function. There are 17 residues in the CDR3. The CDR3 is CASSQSRGGTGSYEQYF.

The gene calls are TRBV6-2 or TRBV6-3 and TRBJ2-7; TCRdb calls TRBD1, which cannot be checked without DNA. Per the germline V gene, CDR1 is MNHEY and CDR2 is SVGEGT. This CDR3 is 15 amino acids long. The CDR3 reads CASSYKGTGRYEQYF.

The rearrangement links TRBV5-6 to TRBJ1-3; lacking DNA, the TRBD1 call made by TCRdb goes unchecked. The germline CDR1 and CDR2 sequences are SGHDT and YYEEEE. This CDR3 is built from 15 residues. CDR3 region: CASRETGFSGNTIYF.

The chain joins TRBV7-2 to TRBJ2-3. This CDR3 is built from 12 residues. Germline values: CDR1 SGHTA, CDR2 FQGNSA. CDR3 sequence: CASSINTDTQYF.